Below, 18 T cell receptor beta chains from the same sample are listed, as sequenced in a study of blood T cell repertoires in COVID-19 (TCRdb year 2020). The method was the immunoSEQ multiplex PCR assay. In TCRdb, the immuneACCESS table is reduced to in-frame sequences with V and J assigned. These tables do not hold every clone; where another copy was compared, an unresolved V gene accounts for under half, and the others remain unexplained. Within this sample are 100,000 or so clones, with 85% of them counted one time only. The ten top clones hold 9.5% to 15% of the sample. Sequencing input: peripheral blood. Source of these receptors: a human donor in a cohort sampled during active COVID-19.

CDR3 amino acids: CAISESDRGPLEQYF. CDR3 bases: TGTGCCATCAGTGAGTCCGACAGGGGGCCCCTCGAGCAGTACTTC. The chain carries TRBV10-3 and TRBJ2-7; 10 nucleotides align to TRBD1. CDR1 is ENHRY, CDR2 SYGVKD, per germline. There are 15 residues in the CDR3. V lost 0 bases and J lost 6; bases outside the gene matches: 5.

J is TRBJ1-6 and V is TRBV19, with TRBD1 matching over 7 bases. This CDR3 has 15 residues. V lost 7 bases, J lost 7 bases, and 10 bases stayed unmatched. Germline V gives CDR1 LNHDA, CDR2 SQIVND (reference sequence). The CDR3 bases are TGTGCCAGTAAGGAATCCGGGACAGCCAATTCACCCCTCCACTTT. Protein sequence: CASKESGTANSPLHF.

The chain recombines TRBV6-2 or TRBV6-3 with TRBJ1-6; 9 bases match TRBD1. J lost 5 bases, V lost 5 bases, and 7 bases had no gene match. This CDR3 spans 16 amino acids. Germline assignment: CDR1 MNHEY and CDR2 SVGEGT. Here the CDR3 DNA reads TGTGCCAGCAGTCGCACAGGGGGCATCGATAATTCACCCCTCCACTTT. Protein sequence: CASSRTGGIDNSPLHF.

This sequence joins TRBV10-2 and TRBJ1-2, with a weak D call TRBD1 (6 bases). Germline V gene sequence: CDR1 WSHSY, CDR2 SAAADI. V was trimmed by 6 bases and J by 2 bases, leaving 13 bases between them. The length of the CDR3 is 14 residues. CDR3 protein: CASSIDRINYGYTF. CDR3 in DNA: TGCGCCAGCAGCATAGACAGGATAAACTATGGCTACACCTTC.

This clone showed up just a few times. The chain recombines TRBV2 with TRBJ1-5, with D possibly TRBD1 on 5 matching bases. Germline-derived CDR1 and CDR2 are SNHLY and FYNNEI. This CDR3 comprises 15 residues. The V gene lost 4 bases and the J gene lost 1 base, with 11 bases spanning the gap. CDR3 region: CASSVQGFSNQPQHF. CDR3 in DNA: TGTGCCAGCAGTGTCCAGGGTTTCAGCAATCAGCCCCAGCATTTT.

This clone was seen more than once but under ten times. The gene calls are TRBV7-2 and TRBJ2-3; D unclear. The length of the CDR3 is 14 residues. V was cut by 5 bases and J by 0 bases, with 9 bases left in between. From germline, CDR1 is SGHTA and CDR2 FQGNSA. CDR3 sequence reads: CASSRSTSTDTQYF. The CDR3, as DNA: TGTGCCAGCAGCCGCTCAACAAGCACAGATACGCAGTATTTT. The whole variable domain, remainder taken from reference TRBV7-2 and TRBJ2-3, is GAGVSQSPSNKVTEKGKDVELRCDPISGHTALYWYRQSLGQGLEFLIYFQGNSAPDKSGLPSDRFSAERTGGSVSTLTIQRTQQEDSAVYLCASSRSTSTDTQYFGPGTRLTVL.

This clone has just one count. The V call is TRBV12-3 or TRBV12-4, the J call TRBJ2-7; 8 bases agree with TRBD1. The ends lost 4 bases at V and 6 bases at J; junction bases unmatched: 2. The CDR3 has 12 residues. The CDR3 region has the DNA TGTGCCAGCAGTTCAGGGGGCGTCGAGCAGTACTTC. Its protein product is CASSSGGVEQYF.

The table lists this clone with a few counts. This sequence joins TRBV19 and TRBJ2-3, with 7 bases matching TRBD1. V dropped 9 bases and J dropped 3; count of bases not matched to a gene: 6. The CDR3 totals 13 residues. CDR1 and CDR2 from the germline V gene are LNHDA and SQIVND (reference sequence). The CDR3 protein is CASQTGWTDTQYF. DNA of the CDR3: TGTGCCAGCCAGACAGGGTGGACAGATACGCAGTATTTT.

The sample holds one count of this clone. V usage is TRBV6-2 or TRBV6-3 and J usage is TRBJ2-7; no firm D call. The ends were cut back, 2 bases at V and 2 bases at J, with 13 bases in the middle. Germline V CDR1 and CDR2: MNHEY, SVGEGT. The CDR3 runs 15 residues. CDR3 in amino acids: CASSYSLGETYEQYF. The CDR3 DNA reads TGTGCCAGCAGTTACAGTTTGGGCGAGACCTACGAGCAGTACTTC.

The chain joins TRBV28 to TRBJ2-7; D unresolved. The CDR3 runs 13 residues. Germline assignment: CDR1 MDHEN and CDR2 SYDVKM. Trimming removed 5 bases at V and 1 base at J, with 9 bases between. The CDR3 is CASSPPPSYEQYF. The CDR3, as DNA: TGTGCCAGCAGTCCCCCCCCGTCCTACGAGCAGTACTTC.

The rearrangement links TRBV3-1 (or the pseudogene TRBV3-2) to TRBJ1-2; D perhaps matches TRBD1 (5 bases). CDR3 size: 15 residues. Germline-derived CDR1 and CDR2 are LGHDT and YNNKEL (reference sequence). With 3 bases removed from V and 4 bases from J, the gap between germline ends came to 15 bases. The CDR3 sequence is CASSQEGTFGYGYTF. CDR3 DNA: TGTGCCAGCAGCCAGGAGGGGACTTTTGGCTATGGCTACACCTTC.

V usage is TRBV4-2 and J usage is TRBJ2-1, with TRBD2 matching over 7 bases. This CDR3 region has 16 residues. The junction had 3 bases not matched to a gene; V was cut back by 0 bases and J by 1 base. Germline V gene data show CDR1 as LGHNA and CDR2 as YNFKEQ. Written as DNA, the CDR3 is TGTGCCAGCAGCCAAGATCTGGGGGGGTCCTACAATGAGCAGTTCTTC. This sequence encodes CASSQDLGGSYNEQFF.

V and J are TRBV29-1 and TRBJ2-5; D is perhaps TRBD2 (5 bases). The CDR3 is made up of 13 amino acids. The germline gives CDR1 SQVTM, CDR2 ANQGSEA. V lost 7 bases and J 2 bases, leaving 14 bases between the germline ends. The CDR3 nucleotides are TGCAGCGCCCTGTCAAGCGGACAAGAGACCCAGTACTTC. Its translation: CSALSSGQETQYF.

The chain recombines TRBV7-8 with TRBJ2-7; 7 nucleotides match TRBD2. This CDR3 comprises 15 residues. J lost 3 bases, V lost 1 base, and 6 bases had no gene match. CDR1 and CDR2 from the germline V gene are SGHVS and FQNEAQ. The CDR3 spells CASSLGASGSYEQYF. The CDR3 region has the DNA TGTGCCAGCAGCTTAGGGGCTAGCGGAAGCTACGAGCAGTACTTC.

This rearrangement joins TRBV7-2 to TRBJ2-7; possibly TRBD1 for D (6 bases). This CDR3 is 15 amino acids long. Trimming removed 5 bases at V and 3 bases at J, with 17 bases between. The V gene's germline CDR1 is SGHTA and CDR2 FQGNSA. For the CDR3, the DNA is TGTGCCAGCAGCCCTCGGGCCCTAGGGGGCTACGAGCAGTACTTC. Protein product: CASSPRALGGYEQYF.

As to this clone: The sample contains more than one DNA sequence encoding this CDR3. The chain carries TRBV5-1 and TRBJ2-2, with D perhaps matching TRBD2 (5 bases). V was trimmed by 0 bases and J by 2 bases, leaving 5 bases between them. This CDR3 has 14 residues. Germline lookup yields CDR1 SGHRS and CDR2 YFSETQ. The CDR3, as DNA: TGCGCCAGCAGCTTGGCGGGAAACACCGGGGAGCTGTTTTTT. Translated: CASSLAGNTGELFF.

The rearrangement joins TRBV6-5 to TRBJ1-3; tentative D call: TRBD1 (5 bases). Germline V gene lookup returns CDR1 MNHEY and CDR2 SVGAGI. V shed 3 bases and J shed 2 bases, with 11 bases lying between them. CDR3 length: 15 residues. The CDR3 here is CASSYDSSPGNTIYF. The CDR3 region has the DNA TGTGCCAGCAGTTATGACAGTAGCCCTGGAAACACCATATATTTT.

The chain is built from TRBV6-5 and TRBJ1-6; D not resolved. The CDR3 sequence is 15 residues long. CDR1 is MNHEY and CDR2 is SVGAGI in the germline V gene. Trimming shortened V by 0 bases and J by 9 bases, and 12 bases separated the two germline ends. CDR3: CASSYSLEASSPLHF. DNA for the CDR3: TGTGCCAGCAGTTACTCGTTAGAGGCCAGTTCACCCCTCCACTTT.